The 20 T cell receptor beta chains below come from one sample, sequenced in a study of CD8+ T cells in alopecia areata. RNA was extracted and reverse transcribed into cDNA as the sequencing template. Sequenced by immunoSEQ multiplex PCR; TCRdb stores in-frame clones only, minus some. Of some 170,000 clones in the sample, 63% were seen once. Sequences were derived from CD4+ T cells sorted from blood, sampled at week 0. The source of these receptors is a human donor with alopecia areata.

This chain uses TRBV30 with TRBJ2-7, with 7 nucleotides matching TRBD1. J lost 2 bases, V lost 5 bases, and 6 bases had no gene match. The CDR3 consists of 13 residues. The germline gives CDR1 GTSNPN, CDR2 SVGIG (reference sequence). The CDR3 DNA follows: TGTGCCTGGGCCCGGGACAGAGCCTACGAGCAGTACTTC. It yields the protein CAWARDRAYEQYF. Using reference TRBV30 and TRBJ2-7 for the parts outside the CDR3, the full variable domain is SQTIHQWPATLVQPVGSPLSLECTVEGTSNPNLYWYRQAAGRGLQLLFYSVGIGQISSEVPQNLSASRPQDRQFILSSKKLLLSDSGFYLCAWARDRAYEQYFGPGTRLTVT.

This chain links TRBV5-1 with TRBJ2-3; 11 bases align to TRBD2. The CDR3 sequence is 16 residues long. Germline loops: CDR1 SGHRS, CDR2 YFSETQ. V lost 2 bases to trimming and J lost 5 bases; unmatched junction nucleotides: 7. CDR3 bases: TGCGCCAGCAGCTTTGGTTTTAGCGGGGGGGAAGATACGCAGTATTTT. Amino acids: CASSFGFSGGEDTQYF.

CDR3 residues: CASSQVNAEEKLFF. The DNA of the CDR3 is TGCGCCAGCAGCCAAGTGAACGCGGAGGAAAAACTGTTTTTT. V and J are TRBV4-3 and TRBJ1-4; D gene uncertain. This CDR3 spans 14 amino acids. The V end lost 1 base, the J end lost 8 bases, and 11 bases lay between the germline ends. The germline CDR1 and CDR2 sequences are LGHNA and YSLEER.

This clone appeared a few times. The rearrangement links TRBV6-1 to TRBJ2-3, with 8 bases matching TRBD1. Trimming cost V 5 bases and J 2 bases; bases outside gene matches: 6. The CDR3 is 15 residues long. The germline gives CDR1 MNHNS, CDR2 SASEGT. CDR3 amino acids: CASSSTGAITDTQYF. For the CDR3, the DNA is TGTGCCAGCAGTTCGACAGGGGCTATCACAGATACGCAGTATTTT.

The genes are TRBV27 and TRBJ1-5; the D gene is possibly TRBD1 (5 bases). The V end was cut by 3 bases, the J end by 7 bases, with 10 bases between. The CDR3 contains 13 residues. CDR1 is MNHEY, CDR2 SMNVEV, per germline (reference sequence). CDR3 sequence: CASSFGGEQPQHF. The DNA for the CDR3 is TGTGCCAGCAGTTTTGGGGGGGAGCAGCCCCAGCATTTT.

The CDR3 is CASSQEGTGGGQPQHF. Written as DNA, the CDR3 is TGCGCCAGCAGCCAAGAGGGGACAGGGGGCGGCCAGCCCCAGCATTTT. V is TRBV4-1 and J is TRBJ1-5; TRBD1 matches at 12 bases. J was trimmed by 7 bases and V by 0 bases; bases with no gene match: 4. The CDR3 totals 16 residues. Germline-derived CDR1 and CDR2 are MGHRA and YSYEKL.

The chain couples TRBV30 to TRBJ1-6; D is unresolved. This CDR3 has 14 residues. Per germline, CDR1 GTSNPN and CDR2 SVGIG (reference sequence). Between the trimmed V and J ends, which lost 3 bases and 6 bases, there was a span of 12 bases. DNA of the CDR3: TGTGCCTGGAGCGTTCGGGGTATTAATTCACCCCTCCACTTT. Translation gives CAWSVRGINSPLHF.

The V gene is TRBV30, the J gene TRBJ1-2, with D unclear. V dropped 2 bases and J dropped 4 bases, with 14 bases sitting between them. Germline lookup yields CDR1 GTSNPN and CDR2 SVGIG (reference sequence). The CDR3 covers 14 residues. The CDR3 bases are TGTGCCTGGAGTAGAACAGTTTCGGGCTATGGCTACACCTTC. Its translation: CAWSRTVSGYGYTF.

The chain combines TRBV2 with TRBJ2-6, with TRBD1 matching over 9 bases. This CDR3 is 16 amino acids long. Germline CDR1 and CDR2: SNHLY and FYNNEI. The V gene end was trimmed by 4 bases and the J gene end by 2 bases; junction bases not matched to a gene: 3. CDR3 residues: CASSGGQGAGANVLTF. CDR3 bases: TGTGCCAGCAGTGGGGGACAGGGAGCTGGGGCCAACGTCCTGACTTTC.

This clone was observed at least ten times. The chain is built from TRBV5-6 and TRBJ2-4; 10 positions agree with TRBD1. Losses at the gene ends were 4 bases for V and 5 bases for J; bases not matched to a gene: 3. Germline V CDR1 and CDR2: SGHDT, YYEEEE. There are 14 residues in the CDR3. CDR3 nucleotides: TGTGCCAGCAGCGTGGACAGGGGGGAAAACATTCAGTACTTC. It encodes CASSVDRGENIQYF.

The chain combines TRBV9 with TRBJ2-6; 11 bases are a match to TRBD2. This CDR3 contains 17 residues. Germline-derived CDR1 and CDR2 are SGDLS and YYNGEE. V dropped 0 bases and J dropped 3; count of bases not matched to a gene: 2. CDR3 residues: CASSVGLAGSGANVLTF. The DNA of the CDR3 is TGTGCCAGCAGCGTAGGACTAGCGGGGAGTGGGGCCAACGTCCTGACTTTC.

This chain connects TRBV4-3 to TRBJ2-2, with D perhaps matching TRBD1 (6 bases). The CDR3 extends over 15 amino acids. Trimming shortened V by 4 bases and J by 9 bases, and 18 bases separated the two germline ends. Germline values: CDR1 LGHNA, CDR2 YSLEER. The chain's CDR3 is CASSLTNRQARELFF. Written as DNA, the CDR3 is TGCGCCAGCAGCCTGACCAATCGACAGGCTCGGGAGCTGTTTTTT.

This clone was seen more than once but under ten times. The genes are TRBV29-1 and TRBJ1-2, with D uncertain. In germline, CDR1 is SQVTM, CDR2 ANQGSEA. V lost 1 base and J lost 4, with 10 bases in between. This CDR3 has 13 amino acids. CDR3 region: CSVEGAGSYGYTF. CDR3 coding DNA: TGCAGCGTTGAAGGCGCCGGGAGCTATGGCTACACCTTC.

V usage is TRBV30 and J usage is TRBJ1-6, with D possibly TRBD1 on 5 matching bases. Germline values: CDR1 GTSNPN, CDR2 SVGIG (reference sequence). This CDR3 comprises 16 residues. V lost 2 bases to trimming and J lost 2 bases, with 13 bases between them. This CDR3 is CAWSFPGNPYNSPLHF. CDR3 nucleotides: TGTGCCTGGAGTTTCCCAGGGAACCCCTATAATTCACCCCTCCACTTT.

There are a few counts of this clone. CDR3 sequence: CSVAGKLSQETQYF. The CDR3, as DNA: TGCAGCGTTGCAGGGAAACTGTCCCAAGAGACCCAGTACTTC. The chain carries TRBV29-1 and TRBJ2-5, with a tentative D call TRBD1 (5 bases). CDR1 and CDR2 (germline): SQVTM, ANQGSEA. The length of the CDR3 is 14 residues. V dropped 4 bases and J dropped 1 base, with 13 bases sitting between them.

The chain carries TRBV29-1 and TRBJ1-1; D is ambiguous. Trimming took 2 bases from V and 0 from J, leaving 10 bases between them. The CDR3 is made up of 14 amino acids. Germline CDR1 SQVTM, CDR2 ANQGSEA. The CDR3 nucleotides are TGCAGCGTTGAACCCAAGGGAGTGAACACTGAAGCTTTCTTT. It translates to CSVEPKGVNTEAFF.

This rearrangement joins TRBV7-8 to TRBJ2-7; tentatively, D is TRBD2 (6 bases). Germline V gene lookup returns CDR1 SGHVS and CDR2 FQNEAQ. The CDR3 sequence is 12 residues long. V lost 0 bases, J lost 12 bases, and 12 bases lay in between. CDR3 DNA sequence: TGTGCCAGCAGCTTAGCGGGGACTGTTAGGTACTTC. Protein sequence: CASSLAGTVRYF.

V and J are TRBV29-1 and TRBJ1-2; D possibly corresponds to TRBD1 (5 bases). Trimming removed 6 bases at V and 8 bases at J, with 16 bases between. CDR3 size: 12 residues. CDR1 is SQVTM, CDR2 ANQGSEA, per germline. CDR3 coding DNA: TGCAGCGTCCCGAGGGGAACGGGGGGCTACACCTTC. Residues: CSVPRGTGGYTF.

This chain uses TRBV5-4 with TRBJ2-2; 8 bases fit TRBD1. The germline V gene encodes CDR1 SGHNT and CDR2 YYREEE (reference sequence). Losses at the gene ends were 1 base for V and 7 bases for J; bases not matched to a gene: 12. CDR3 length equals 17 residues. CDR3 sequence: CASSLKPGRGRHGELFF. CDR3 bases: TGTGCCAGCAGCTTGAAACCCGGCAGGGGGCGGCACGGGGAGCTGTTTTTT. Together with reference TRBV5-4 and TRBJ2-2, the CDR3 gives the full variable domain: ETGVTQSPTHLIKTRGQQVTLRCSSQSGHNTVSWYQQALGQGPQFIFQYYREEENGRGNFPPRFSGLQFPNYSSELNVNALELDDSALYLCASSLKPGRGRHGELFFGEGSRLTVL.

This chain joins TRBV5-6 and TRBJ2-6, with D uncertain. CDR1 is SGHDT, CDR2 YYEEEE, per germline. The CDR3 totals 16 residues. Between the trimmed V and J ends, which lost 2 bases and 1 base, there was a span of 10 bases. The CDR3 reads CASSFKQTSGANVLTF. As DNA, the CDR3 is TGTGCCAGCAGCTTCAAACAGACATCTGGGGCCAACGTCCTGACTTTC.